The subject of this entry is one T cell receptor beta chain. Synthetic TCR analog templates were spiked into all PCRs individually. Assay used: immunoSEQ multiplex PCR; TCRdb lists only in-frame clones, some missing. The sample shows 68,000 or so clones, 80% to 90% of them seen only once. The V and J ends lost 4 bases and 8 bases respectively, with 18 bases between them. The CDR3 is made up of 15 amino acids. Germline CDR1 SGHKS, CDR2 YYEKEE (reference sequence). Specified time point: pretreatment peripheral blood. This record comes from a study of PD-L1 blockade in urothelial cancer. This chain links TRBV5-5 with TRBJ1-4; TRBD1 is a possible D gene (5 bases). Sequenced material: PBMCs, taken around atezolizumab (anti-PD-L1) treatment. The sequence came from a man aged 65 to 85 with urothelial cancer. The CDR3 coding sequence is TGTGCCAGCAGCCCCTCGGAAAAGGGGAACGAAAAACTGTTTTTT. It encodes CASSPSEKGNEKLFF. Drawing the rest from reference TRBV5-5 and TRBJ1-4, the complete variable domain is DAGVTQSPTHLIKTRGQQVTLRCSPISGHKSVSWYQQVLGQGPQFIFQYYEKEERGRGNFPDRFSARQFPNYSSELNVNALLLGDSALYLCASSPSEKGNEKLFFGSGTQLSVL.